A single TCR beta chain is shown here with its context. Its antigen is unknown. No clone much larger than this one lies a single base away; base qualities are absent. This entry is derived from a study of shared clonotypes between healthy human individuals (dated by TCRdb to 2020 to 2021). Broadly, across the study: The cohort included a few men and a couple of women between 18 and 49 years of age. The study deeply sequenced blood TCR repertoires of several healthy adults to estimate repertoire size and the extent of clonotype sharing between individuals. Each donor's leukapheresis produced roughly between about 0.9 and 9.5 billion PBMCs. For each donor, three plates each were used for CD4 naive and CD4 memory, two plates were used for CD8 naive, and one plate was used for CD8 memory. Libraries were prepared and TCR repertoires were sequenced by different laboratories using diverse techniques, in order to increase sequencing depth and limit assay-specific biases. Study-wide findings and limitations: Compared with non-shared clonotypes, clonotypes shared by all four sorted-subset donors had higher generation probabilities. Sampling was restricted to blood, and TCR repertoires in tissue are likely to differ from TCR repertoires in blood. Incomplete sequencing was indicated by rarefaction of sorted-subset datasets, despite the large sequencing depth. Across a handful of donors, around 5% of naive CD4, roughly 3.3% of naive CD8, around 2.5% of memory CD4, and 0.3% to 0.45% of memory CD8 clonotypes were shared. Based on pairwise subsampling, the degree of clonotype sharing among donors was expected to be affected by sequencing depth. Naive subsets generally had larger estimated clonotype richness than memory subsets did. The genetic and exposure-history diversity represented was limited by the small number of donors.

Using the deep immunoSEQ assay, multiplex PCR amplified TCR CDR3 regions from genomic DNA. For each cell subset, the extracted genomic DNA was distributed evenly across all wells of several immunoSEQ 96-well plates, and each plate served as one replicate. Each replicate PCR for sorted subsets received 150 to 250 ng genomic DNA, equal to roughly 30,000 T cell genomes. Purified libraries were quantified with a Qubit 3.0 fluorometer, sized on a Bioanalyzer 2100, and re-quantified with the KAPA Library Quantification kit. Each immunoSEQ 96-well plate was sequenced on its own single-read 150-cycle Illumina NextSeq 550 flow cell. The authors processed their data as follows. Because the immunoSEQ output held only junctional sequences and lacked quality scores, the filtering could not match the filtering applied to full-length reads. Sequences were annotated with PyIR, a Python wrapper for IgBLAST v1.9, and V/J genes and CDR3 were assigned using IMGT germline references. Any read was removed if the V/J assignment was weak (E-value above 1e-6), the CDR3 was missing, or the read contained stop codons, out-of-frame junctions, or ambiguous translated residues. V3J clonotypes were defined as sequences sharing the same inferred V gene, J gene, and CDR3 amino acid sequence. To compute the percentage overlap between repertoires, the number of shared unique clonotypes was divided by the size of the smaller repertoire. Three approaches were used to assess repertoire richness: RTK rarefaction, the Chao1 estimator, and Recon v2.1 estimates of unobserved clonotypes. Generation probabilities for all TCRbeta clonotypes obtained by the gDNA method from a few donors were computed using OLGA. Here the immuneACCESS table is served through TCRdb, limited to in-frame sequences with V and J called. Missing clones are a known gap in these copies; in checked studies unresolved V genes cover under half, and the rest lacks a known reason. V, J and clone size are those of that table, while D and trimming were read from the DNA. The sample records 2 million or so clones, 85% to 95% of which are singletons. The ten largest make up about 1.1% of the sample.

CD8 naive samples consisted of CD45RO-negative cells that were positively selected for CCR7, yielding a CD45RA+CCR7+ population without TemRA cells. The donors were healthy, HIV-negative adults who had no recently reported acute infections or vaccinations. Every donor was a Caucasian adult living in Nashville, Tennessee, USA. After blood collection by leukapheresis, PBMCs were isolated using Ficoll-Histopaque density gradient centrifugation and then cryopreserved in the vapor phase of liquid nitrogen. Purity and quantity of every magnetically sorted T cell population were checked by analytical flow cytometry. Genomic DNA was isolated from each sorted fraction and quantified by UV absorbance on a Nanodrop 2000c. The CDR3 contains 10 residues, cysteine and phenylalanine counted. Just the 30-base CDR3 DNA is kept, in frame starting at base 1. The V end loses 6 bases and the J end loses 7 bases, and a stretch of 7 bases separates them. CDR1 and CDR2 are drawn from the germline V gene: SQVTM, ANQGSEA.

Sequencing was performed on naive CD8+ T cells sorted from blood. This specimen's cell subset or site label, per the study, means: CD45RA+CCR7+. The rearranged chain carries TRBV29-1 and TRBJ2-1; possibly the D gene is TRBD2, per 5 matching bases. This sequence was found in a man younger than 35 in good health. DNA sequence: TGCAGCGTACTAGAGAATGAGCAGTTCTTC. Protein translation: CSVLENEQFF.